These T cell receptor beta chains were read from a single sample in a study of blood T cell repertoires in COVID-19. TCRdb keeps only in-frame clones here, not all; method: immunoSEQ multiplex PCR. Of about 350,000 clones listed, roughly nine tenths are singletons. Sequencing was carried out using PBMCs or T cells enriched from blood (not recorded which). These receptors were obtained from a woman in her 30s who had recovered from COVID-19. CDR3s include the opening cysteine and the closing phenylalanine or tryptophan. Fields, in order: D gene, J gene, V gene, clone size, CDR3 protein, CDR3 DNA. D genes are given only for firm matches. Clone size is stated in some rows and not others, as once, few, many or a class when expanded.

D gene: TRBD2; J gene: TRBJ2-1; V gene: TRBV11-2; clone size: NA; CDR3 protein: CASSLDLPLAGGLGEQFF; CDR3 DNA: TGTGCCAGCAGCTTAGATCTCCCCCTAGCGGGGGGGCTGGGTGAGCAGTTCTTC
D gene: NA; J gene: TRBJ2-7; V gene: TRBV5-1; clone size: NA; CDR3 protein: CASSVQGPVYEQYF; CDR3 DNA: TGCGCCAGCAGCGTACAGGGCCCGGTATACGAGCAGTACTTC
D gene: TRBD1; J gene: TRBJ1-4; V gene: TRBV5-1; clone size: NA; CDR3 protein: CASSRTGGVGEKLFF; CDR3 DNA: TGCGCCAGCAGCCGCACAGGGGGCGTGGGTGAAAAACTGTTTTTT
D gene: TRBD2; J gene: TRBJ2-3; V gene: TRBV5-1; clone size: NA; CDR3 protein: CASSLALARTDTQYF; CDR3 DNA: TGCGCCAGCAGCTTGGCACTAGCGCGCACAGATACGCAGTATTTT
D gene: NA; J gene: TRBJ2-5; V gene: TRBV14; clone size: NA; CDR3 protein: CASSQRRDKGLQETQYF; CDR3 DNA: TGTGCCAGCAGCCAAAGACGGGACAAGGGCCTCCAAGAGACCCAGTACTTC
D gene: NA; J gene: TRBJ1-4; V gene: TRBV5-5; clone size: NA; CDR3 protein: CASSSRAGEKLFF; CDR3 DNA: TGTGCCAGCAGCTCTCGAGCGGGTGAAAAACTGTTTTTT
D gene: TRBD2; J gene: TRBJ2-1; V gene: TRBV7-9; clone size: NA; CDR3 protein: CASSRLAGRYNEQFF; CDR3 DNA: TGTGCCAGCAGCAGACTAGCGGGACGATACAATGAGCAGTTCTTC
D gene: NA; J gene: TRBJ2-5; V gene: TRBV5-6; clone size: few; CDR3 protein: CASSFRETQYF; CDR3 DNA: TGTGCCAGCAGCTTTCGGGAGACCCAGTACTTC
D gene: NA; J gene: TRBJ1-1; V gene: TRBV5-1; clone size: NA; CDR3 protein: CASSASAGRAEAFF; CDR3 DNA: TGCGCCAGCAGCGCGTCAGCAGGGAGGGCTGAAGCTTTCTTT
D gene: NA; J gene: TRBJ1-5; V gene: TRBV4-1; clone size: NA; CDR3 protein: CASSQDLSASNQPQHF; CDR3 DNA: TGCGCCAGCAGCCAAGATCTCAGCGCTAGCAATCAGCCCCAGCATTTT
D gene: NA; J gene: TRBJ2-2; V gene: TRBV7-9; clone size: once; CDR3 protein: CASSLAYLGGRTGELFF; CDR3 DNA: TGTGCCAGCAGCTTAGCTTACCTGGGGGGACGGACCGGGGAGCTGTTTTTT
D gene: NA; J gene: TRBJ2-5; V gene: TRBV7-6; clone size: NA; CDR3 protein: CASSLGTAQETQYF; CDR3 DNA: TGTGCCAGCAGCTTAGGGACAGCTCAAGAGACCCAGTACTTC
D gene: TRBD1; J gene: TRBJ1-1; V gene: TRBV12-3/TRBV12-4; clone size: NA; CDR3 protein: CASSSGTGRRAFF; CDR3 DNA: TGTGCCAGCAGTTCTGGGACAGGGCGTCGAGCTTTCTTT
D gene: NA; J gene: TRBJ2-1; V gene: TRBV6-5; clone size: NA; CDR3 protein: CASSYSMAGSYNEQFF; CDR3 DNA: TGTGCCAGCAGTTACTCGATGGCGGGATCGTACAATGAGCAGTTCTTC
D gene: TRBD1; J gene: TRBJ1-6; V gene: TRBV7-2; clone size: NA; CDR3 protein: CASSSTGTGNSPLHF; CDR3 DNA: TGTGCCAGCAGCTCTACCGGGACAGGCAATTCACCCCTCCACTTT
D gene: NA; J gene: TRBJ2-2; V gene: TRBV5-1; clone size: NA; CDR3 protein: CASSFSDTNTGELFF; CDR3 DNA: TGCGCCAGCAGCTTTTCGGACACGAACACCGGGGAGCTGTTTTTT
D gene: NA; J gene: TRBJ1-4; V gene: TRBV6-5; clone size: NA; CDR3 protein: CASSYSPGWSEKLFF; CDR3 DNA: TGTGCCAGCAGTTACTCGCCCGGGTGGAGTGAAAAACTGTTTTTT
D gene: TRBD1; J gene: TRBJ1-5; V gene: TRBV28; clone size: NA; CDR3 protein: CASSLPNRGGQPQHF; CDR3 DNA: TGTGCCAGCAGTTTGCCAAACAGGGGTGGGCAGCCCCAGCATTTT
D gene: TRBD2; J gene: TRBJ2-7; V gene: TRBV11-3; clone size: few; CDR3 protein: CASSSSGGGYEQYF; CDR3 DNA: TGTGCCAGCAGCTCGTCGGGAGGTGGGTACGAGCAGTACTTC
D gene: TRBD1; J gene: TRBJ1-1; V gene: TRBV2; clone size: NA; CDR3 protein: CASRDRGWLNTEAFF; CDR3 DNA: TGTGCCAGCAGAGACAGGGGGTGGTTGAACACTGAAGCTTTCTTT
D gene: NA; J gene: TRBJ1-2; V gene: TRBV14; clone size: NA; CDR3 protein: CASSQIDLEGYTF; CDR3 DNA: TGTGCCAGCAGCCAGATAGACTTAGAAGGCTACACCTTC
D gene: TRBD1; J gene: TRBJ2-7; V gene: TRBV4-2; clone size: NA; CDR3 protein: CASSQDGSGQSSYEQYF; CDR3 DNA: TGTGCCAGCAGCCAAGATGGGTCGGGACAGAGCTCCTACGAGCAGTACTTC
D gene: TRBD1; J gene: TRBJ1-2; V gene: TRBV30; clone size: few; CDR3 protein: CAWKTGFSGYTF; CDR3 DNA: TGTGCCTGGAAGACAGGGTTCAGCGGCTACACCTTC
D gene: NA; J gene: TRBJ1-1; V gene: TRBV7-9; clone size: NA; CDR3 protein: CASSFGLSTEAFF; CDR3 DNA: TGTGCCAGCAGCTTCGGTCTGAGTACTGAAGCTTTCTTT
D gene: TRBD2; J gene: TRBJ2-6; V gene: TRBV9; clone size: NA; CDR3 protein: CASSQTGGRISGANVLTF; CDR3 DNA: TGTGCCAGCAGCCAAACCGGGGGGAGGATCTCTGGGGCCAACGTCCTGACTTTC
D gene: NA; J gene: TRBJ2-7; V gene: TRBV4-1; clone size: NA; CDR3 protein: CASSPSGRSRTYEQYF; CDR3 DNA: TGCGCCAGCAGCCCCTCCGGCCGATCCAGGACCTACGAGCAGTACTTC
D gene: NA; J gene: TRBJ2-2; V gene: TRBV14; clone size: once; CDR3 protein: CASSQALWATNTGELFF; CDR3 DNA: TGTGCCAGCAGCCAAGCCCTTTGGGCCACGAACACCGGGGAGCTGTTTTTT
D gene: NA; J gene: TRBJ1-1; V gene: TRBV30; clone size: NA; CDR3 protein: CAWSRSLSDTEAFF; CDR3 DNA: TGTGCCTGGAGTCGATCCCTATCGGACACTGAAGCTTTCTTT
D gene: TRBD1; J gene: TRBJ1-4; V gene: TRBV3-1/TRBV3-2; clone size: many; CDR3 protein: CASSQWTGREDEKLFF; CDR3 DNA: TGTGCCAGCAGCCAATGGACAGGGCGAGAAGATGAAAAACTGTTTTTT
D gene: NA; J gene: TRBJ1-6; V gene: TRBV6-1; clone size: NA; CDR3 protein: CASSVREGEGNSPLHF; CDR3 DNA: TGTGCCAGCAGTGTCCGGGAGGGTGAAGGAAATTCACCCCTCCACTTT
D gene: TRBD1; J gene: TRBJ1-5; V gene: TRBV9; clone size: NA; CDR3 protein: CASSPGTGVSNQPQHF; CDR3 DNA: TGTGCCAGCAGCCCGGGGACAGGGGTTAGCAATCAGCCCCAGCATTTT
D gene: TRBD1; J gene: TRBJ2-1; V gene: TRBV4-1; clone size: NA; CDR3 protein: CASSQDQGTESYNEQFF; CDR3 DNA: TGCGCCAGCAGCCAAGATCAGGGGACAGAAAGCTACAATGAGCAGTTCTTC
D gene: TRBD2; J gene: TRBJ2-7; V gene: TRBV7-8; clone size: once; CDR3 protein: CASSLIVGLADEQYF; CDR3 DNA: TGTGCCAGCAGCTTAATTGTTGGACTAGCGGACGAGCAGTACTTC
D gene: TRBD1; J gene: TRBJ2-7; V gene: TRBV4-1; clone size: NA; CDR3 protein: CASSQEGTGRSYEQYF; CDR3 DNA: TGCGCCAGCAGCCAAGAGGGGACAGGTCGATCCTACGAGCAGTACTTC
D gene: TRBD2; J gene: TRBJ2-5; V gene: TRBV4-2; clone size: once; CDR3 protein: CASSQREGLAGGETQYF; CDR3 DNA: TGTGCCAGCAGCCAGAGGGAAGGACTAGCGGGAGGTGAGACCCAGTACTTC
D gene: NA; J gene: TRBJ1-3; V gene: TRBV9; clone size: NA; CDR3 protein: CASSERSRSGNTIYF; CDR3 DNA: TGTGCCAGCAGCGAGAGGAGCCGCTCTGGAAACACCATATATTTT
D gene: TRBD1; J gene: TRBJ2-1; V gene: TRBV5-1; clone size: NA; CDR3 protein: CASSWILGTGENEQFF; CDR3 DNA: TGCGCCAGCAGCTGGATCCTCGGGACAGGGGAAAATGAGCAGTTCTTC
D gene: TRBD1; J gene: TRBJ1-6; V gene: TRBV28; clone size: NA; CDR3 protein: CASSLGTGEFSLHF; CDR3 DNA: TGTGCCAGCAGTTTAGGGACAGGGGAATTTTCCCTCCACTTT
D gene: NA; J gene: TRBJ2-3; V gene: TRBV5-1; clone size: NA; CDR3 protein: CASSFGTASTDTQYF; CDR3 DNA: TGCGCCAGCAGCTTCGGGACTGCTAGCACAGATACGCAGTATTTT
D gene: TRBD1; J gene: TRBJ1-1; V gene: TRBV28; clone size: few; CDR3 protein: CATILAGTGGGRAFF; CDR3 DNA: TGTGCCACCATCCTGGCGGGGACAGGGGGCGGGAGAGCTTTCTTT
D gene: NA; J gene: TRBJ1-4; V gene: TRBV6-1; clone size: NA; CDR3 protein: CASSEGFGQGGEKLFF; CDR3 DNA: TGTGCCAGCAGTGAAGGTTTTGGTCAGGGTGGTGAAAAACTGTTTTTT
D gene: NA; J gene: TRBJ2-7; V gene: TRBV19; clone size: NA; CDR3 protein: CASSTGQGGAPYEQYF; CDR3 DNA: TGTGCCAGTAGTACCGGACAGGGAGGGGCACCCTACGAGCAGTACTTC
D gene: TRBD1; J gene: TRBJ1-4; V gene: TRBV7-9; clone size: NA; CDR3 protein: CASSPGTGGDEKLFF; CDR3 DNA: TGTGCCAGCAGCCCAGGGACAGGGGGGGATGAAAAACTGTTTTTT
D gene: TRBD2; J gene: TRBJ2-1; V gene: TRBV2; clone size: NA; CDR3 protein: CASSWTSGAYNEQFF; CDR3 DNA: TGTGCCAGCAGTTGGACTAGCGGAGCCTACAATGAGCAGTTCTTC